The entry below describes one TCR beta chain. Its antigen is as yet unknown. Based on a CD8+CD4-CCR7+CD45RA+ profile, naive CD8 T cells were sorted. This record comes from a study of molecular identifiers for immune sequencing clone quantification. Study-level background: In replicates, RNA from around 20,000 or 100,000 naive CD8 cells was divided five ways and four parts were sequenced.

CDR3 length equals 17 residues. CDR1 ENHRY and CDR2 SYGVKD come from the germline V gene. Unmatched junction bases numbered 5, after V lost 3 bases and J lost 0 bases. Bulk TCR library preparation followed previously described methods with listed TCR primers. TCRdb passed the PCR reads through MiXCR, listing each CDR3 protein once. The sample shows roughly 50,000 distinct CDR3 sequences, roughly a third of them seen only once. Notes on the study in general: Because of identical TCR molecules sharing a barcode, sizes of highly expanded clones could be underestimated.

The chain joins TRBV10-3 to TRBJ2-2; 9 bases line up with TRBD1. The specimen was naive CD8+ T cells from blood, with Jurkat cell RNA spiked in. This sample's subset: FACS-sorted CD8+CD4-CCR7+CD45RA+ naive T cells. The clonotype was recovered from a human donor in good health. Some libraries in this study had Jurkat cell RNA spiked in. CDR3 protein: CAISETGGLSNTGELFF. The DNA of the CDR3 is TGTGCCATCAGTGAAACAGGGGGCCTCTCGAACACCGGGGAGCTGTTTTTT.